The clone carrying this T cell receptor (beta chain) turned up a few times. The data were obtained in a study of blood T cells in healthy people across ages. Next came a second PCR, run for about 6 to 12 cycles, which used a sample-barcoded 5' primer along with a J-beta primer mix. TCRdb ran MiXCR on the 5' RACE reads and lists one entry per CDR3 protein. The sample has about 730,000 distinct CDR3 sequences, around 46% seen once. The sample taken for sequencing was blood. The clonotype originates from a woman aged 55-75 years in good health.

DNA of the CDR3: TGTGCCACTATTGGGACAGGGCTCGAGCAGTACTTC. Translated, it gives CATIGTGLEQYF. The chain carries TRBV6-6 and TRBJ2-7; 9 bases are shared with TRBD1. The CDR3 sequence is 12 residues long. V lost 10 bases to trimming and J lost 6 bases; unmatched junction nucleotides: 7. CDR1 is MNHNY, CDR2 SVGAGI, per germline (reference sequence).